A single sample gave rise to the 21 T cell receptor beta chains below, sequenced in a study of shared clonotypes between healthy human individuals. Measured with immunoSEQ multiplex PCR; TCRdb has only the in-frame clones, and not every one. The sample records approximately 530,000 clones, 90% to 96% being singletons. The sequencing sample was made of naive CD4+ T cells sorted from blood. The subset denotes: CD45RA+ positively selected. The receptors stem from a woman aged 30 to 39 in good health.

The table lists this clone with a count of one. This specimen includes other DNA sequences encoding the same CDR3. V gene TRBV19 combines with J gene TRBJ1-4; 8 bases align to TRBD1. The J segment lost 6 bases and the V segment lost 4 bases, leaving 4 bases of the junction unmatched. Germline loops: CDR1 LNHDA, CDR2 SQIVND (reference sequence). The CDR3 consists of 14 residues. The CDR3 DNA is TGTGCCAGTAGTACAGGGGGCGCGGATGAAAAACTGTTTTTT. It is translated as CASSTGGADEKLFF.

This chain uses TRBV7-9 with TRBJ1-2, with TRBD1 matching 8 bases. The CDR3 spans 14 residues. CDR1 and CDR2 from the germline V gene are SEHNR and FQNEAQ (reference sequence). With V trimmed by 5 bases and J by 4 bases, 6 bases remained unmatched. CDR3 DNA sequence: TGTGCCAGCAGCCCTCGGACAGGGTTCTATGGCTACACCTTC. It yields the protein CASSPRTGFYGYTF.

The genes are TRBV18 and TRBJ1-5, with 9 bases matching TRBD1. The CDR3 spans 16 residues. The V gene's germline CDR1 is KGHSH and CDR2 LQKENI. Unmatched junction bases numbered 7, after V lost 6 bases and J lost 1 base. Here the CDR3 DNA reads TGTGCCAGCTCTCCGGGACAGGGAGGAAGCAATCAGCCCCAGCATTTT. Translating gives CASSPGQGGSNQPQHF.

The chain has TRBV5-6 and TRBJ2-3; 9 bases match TRBD2. CDR1 and CDR2 from the germline V gene are SGHDT and YYEEEE. Trimming at V came to 2 bases and at J to 8 bases, leaving 9 bases not matched to a gene. The CDR3 has 15 amino acids. The CDR3 bases are TGTGCCAGCAGCTTTACTAGCGGGTCCATCCGTACGCAGTATTTT. Translated, it gives CASSFTSGSIRTQYF.

The V gene is TRBV7-6, the J gene TRBJ1-2; D gene uncertain. V gave up 0 bases and J gave up 6 bases, with 8 bases separating them. CDR1 is SGHVS, CDR2 FNYEAQ, per germline. The CDR3 is made up of 13 amino acids. CDR3 in amino acids: CASSLAVPDGYTF. DNA of the CDR3: TGTGCCAGCAGCTTAGCAGTCCCAGATGGCTACACCTTC.

The V gene is TRBV27, the J gene TRBJ1-4; D is unclear. Looked up from germline, CDR1 is MNHEY and CDR2 is SMNVEV (reference sequence). V lost 3 bases, J lost 8 bases, and 4 bases lay in between. The CDR3 contains 11 residues. The CDR3 nucleotides read TGTGCCAGCAGTTTCCGAGAAAAACTGTTTTTT. Translating it yields CASSFREKLFF.

The V and J genes are TRBV28 and TRBJ2-5; TRBD1 is a possible D gene (6 bases). The CDR3 has 16 amino acids. The V end was cut by 2 bases, the J end by 1 base, with 14 bases between. The germline V gene has CDR1 MDHEN and CDR2 SYDVKM. For the CDR3, the DNA is TGTGCCAGCAGTTTAGGTCCCGGGACACTCCAAGAGACCCAGTACTTC. It yields the protein CASSLGPGTLQETQYF.

V gene TRBV19 combines with J gene TRBJ2-7, with TRBD1 as a possible D gene (5 bases). The germline V and J ends were trimmed by 3 bases and 6 bases, with 12 bases remaining between them. Germline lookup yields CDR1 LNHDA and CDR2 SQIVND (reference sequence). The CDR3 is made up of 13 amino acids. The CDR3 coding sequence is TGTGCCAGTAGTATCCGGCAGGGTACCGAGCAGTACTTC. Protein product: CASSIRQGTEQYF. The whole variable domain, remainder taken from reference TRBV19 and TRBJ2-7, is DGGITQSPKYLFRKEGQNVTLSCEQNLNHDAMYWYRQDPGQGLRLIYYSQIVNDFQKGDIAEGYSVSREKKESFPLTVTSAQKNPTAFYLCASSIRQGTEQYFGPGTRLTVT.

This clone was counted a few times. This chain connects TRBV18 to TRBJ2-7; tentatively, D is TRBD1 or TRBD2 (5 bases each). In germline, CDR1 is KGHSH, CDR2 LQKENI. The CDR3 totals 15 residues. V was clipped by 2 bases and J by 5 bases, with 16 bases between them. The CDR3 bases are TGTGCCAGCTCACCATGGGACGGTGTGGTGGACGAGCAGTACTTC. Translation: CASSPWDGVVDEQYF.

This clone was picked up one time. V is TRBV5-1 and J is TRBJ2-2; D is perhaps TRBD1 (6 bases). Trimming took off 4 bases at V and 1 base at J, with 14 bases between the two ends. Germline V gene data show CDR1 as SGHRS and CDR2 as YFSETQ. There are 16 residues in the CDR3. CDR3 DNA sequence: TGCGCCAGCAGCCAACTCCCGGGACAGAACACCGGGGAGCTGTTTTTT. Translating gives CASSQLPGQNTGELFF.

The chain links TRBV6-1 to TRBJ2-2; D not certain. The CDR3 consists of 14 residues. Germline V gives CDR1 MNHNS, CDR2 SASEGT. The V end lost 8 bases, the J end lost 0 bases, and 10 bases lay between the germline ends. The CDR3 reads CASSPGTNTGELFF. As DNA, the CDR3 is TGTGCCAGCTCCCCCGGAACGAACACCGGGGAGCTGTTTTTT.

This clone has a single count. The V and J genes are TRBV7-8 and TRBJ1-4, with TRBD1 matching over 7 bases. The V gene end was trimmed by 3 bases and the J gene end by 3 bases; junction bases not matched to a gene: 7. The germline V gene has CDR1 SGHVS and CDR2 FQNEAQ. The CDR3 spans 16 residues. The CDR3 bases are TGTGCCAGCAGCTTCGACAGGGCTCTTCCTAATGAAAAACTGTTTTTT. This sequence encodes CASSFDRALPNEKLFF.

The genes are TRBV7-9 and TRBJ1-2; the D is unclear. This CDR3 has 14 residues. CDR1 is SEHNR, CDR2 FQNEAQ, per germline (reference sequence). V was pared by 0 bases and J by 0 bases, with 5 bases between. The CDR3 spells CASSLARANYGYTF. CDR3 nucleotides: TGTGCCAGCAGCTTAGCGAGGGCTAACTATGGCTACACCTTC.

The CDR3 reads CASSLFSGRASNEQFF. Written as DNA, the CDR3 is TGTGCCAGCAGCCTCTTTTCGGGGAGGGCCTCGAATGAGCAGTTCTTC. The rearrangement joins TRBV7-9 to TRBJ2-1; 7 positions match TRBD2. Germline CDR1 and CDR2: SEHNR and FQNEAQ (reference sequence). The junction had 14 bases not matched to a gene; V was cut back by 5 bases and J by 7 bases. This CDR3 is built from 16 residues.

J is TRBJ1-5 and V is TRBV2, with D unclear. The CDR3 is 20 amino acids. Per germline, CDR1 SNHLY and CDR2 FYNNEI. V lost 1 base and J 3 bases, leaving 25 bases between the germline ends. This chain's CDR3 is CASSEGTRVAGARYNQPQHF. The CDR3 region has the DNA TGTGCCAGCAGTGAAGGGACCCGGGTTGCGGGCGCAAGATACAATCAGCCCCAGCATTTT.

V is TRBV18 and J is TRBJ1-1; D gene uncertain. Germline V lookup: CDR1 KGHSH, CDR2 LQKENI. Between the trimmed V and J ends, which lost 3 bases and 1 base, there was a span of 12 bases. This CDR3 spans 15 amino acids. CDR3 residues: CASSPRNGQNTEAFF. CDR3 bases: TGTGCCAGCTCACCCCGCAATGGCCAGAACACTGAAGCTTTCTTT.

This clone was picked up a small number of times. This chain joins TRBV14 and TRBJ2-7, with D tentatively TRBD2 (6 bases). In germline, CDR1 is SGHDN, CDR2 FVKESK. V was pared by 5 bases and J by 2 bases, with 10 bases between. This CDR3 is 13 amino acids long. The CDR3 region is CASSAGPAYEQYF. The CDR3 DNA reads TGTGCCAGCAGCGCGGGACCTGCCTACGAGCAGTACTTC.

CDR3 nucleotide sequence: TGTGCCAGCAGCGTAGGTTTAGCGGGAGAAGGTAATAATGAGCAGTTCTTC. This translates into CASSVGLAGEGNNEQFF. The chain is built from TRBV9 and TRBJ2-1; TRBD2 matches 9 bases. Trimming removed 0 bases from V and 7 bases from J; junction bases left unmatched: 11. The CDR3 sequence is 17 residues long. Germline V CDR1 and CDR2: SGDLS, YYNGEE.

This clone was seen a few times. The rearrangement links TRBV6-5 to TRBJ2-1, with 7 positions matching TRBD2. CDR3 length: 15 residues. Per the germline V gene, CDR1 is MNHEY and CDR2 is SVGAGI. The trim removed 10 bases at V and 0 bases at J, leaving 9 bases unmatched. For the CDR3, the DNA is TGTGCCACCACTCGGAGGGAGGGCTCCTACAATGAGCAGTTCTTC. Translation: CATTRREGSYNEQFF.

The chain carries TRBV27 and TRBJ2-3, with 9 bases aligning to TRBD1. Germline trimming cut 5 bases from V and 6 bases from J; bases unmatched to any gene: 3. The CDR3 extends over 13 amino acids. Germline V CDR1 and CDR2: MNHEY, SMNVEV (reference sequence). This CDR3 reads CASSTGQGDTQYF. In DNA, the CDR3 is TGTGCCAGCAGTACCGGACAGGGGGATACGCAGTATTTT.

This clone showed up just once. The chain couples TRBV6-6 to TRBJ2-1; D is ambiguous. V was cut by 8 bases and J by 9 bases, with 14 bases left in between. Germline V gene sequence: CDR1 MNHNY, CDR2 SVGAGI (reference sequence). This CDR3 spans 12 amino acids. DNA of the CDR3: TGTGCCAGCCGCGAGGCGAGTTCTGAGCAGTTCTTC. Protein sequence: CASREASSEQFF.